The rows below give T cell receptor beta chains drawn from one sample of a study of radiotherapy plus CTLA-4 blockade in lung cancer. Only in-frame clones appear in the TCRdb table, and some are missing; sequencing was by immunoSEQ multiplex PCR. The sample yields 55,000 or so clones, 82% seen once. Source: peripheral blood, taken from a patient treated with radiotherapy plus ipilimumab. The receptors were sampled from a human donor with non-small cell lung cancer whose response to radiotherapy plus ipilimumab could not be evaluated. Each CDR3 is given with its conserved first and last residue. A D gene is named only where the DNA matches it firmly. Where a row states a size, it is once, few, many or the class of an expanded clone; other rows omit it.

>TRBJ2-7|TRBV10-3|.|TRBD2
TGTGCCATCAGTGAGTCCCCCTTTAGCGGGGGCCCCTACGAGCAGTACTTC
CAISESPFSGGPYEQYF
>TRBJ2-1|TRBV13|.|TRBD2
TGTGCCAGCAGCTTAGAGTCCATGGGACTAGGGGACAATGAGCAGTTCTTC
CASSLESMGLGDNEQFF
>TRBJ1-4|TRBV7-9|.|.
TGTGCCAGCAGCTTGGAACAGCTGAATGAAAAACTGTTTTTT
CASSLEQLNEKLFF
>TRBJ2-7|TRBV29-1|few|TRBD2
TGCAGCGTTGCGGGGGGCTCCTACGAGCAGTACTTC
CSVAGGSYEQYF
>TRBJ2-1|TRBV27|once|TRBD1
TGTGCCAGCAGTCCCCGGGACAGGGGGTACAATGAGCAGTTCTTC
CASSPRDRGYNEQFF
>TRBJ1-1|TRBV21-1|.|.
TGTGCCAGCGTTAGGGCCCCGGAGGCTGAAGCTTTCTTT
CASVRAPEAEAFF
>TRBJ2-2|TRBV9|.|TRBD2
TGTGCCAGCAGCGACACTAGCGGGGGATTCACCGGGGAGCTGTTTTTT
CASSDTSGGFTGELFF
>TRBJ2-7|TRBV7-9|few|.
TGTGCCAGCAGCTTACAGGGGAACCCCCACGAGCAGTACTTC
CASSLQGNPHEQYF
>TRBJ1-6|TRBV5-6|few|.
TGTGCCAGCAGCTTGGAGTCACTCTATAATTCACCCCTCCACTTT
CASSLESLYNSPLHF
>TRBJ2-7|TRBV28|.|.
TGTGCCAGCAGGCCAGGACAGCCCCGCTACGAGCAGTACTTC
CASRPGQPRYEQYF
>TRBJ2-3|TRBV10-2|.|.
TGCGCCAGCGCTCTAGGGGCAGGCACAGATACGCAGTATTTT
CASALGAGTDTQYF
>TRBJ1-1|TRBV5-8|few|TRBD1
TGTGCCAGCAGCTTCAGGGGGCCGGTGGATACTGAAGCTTTCTTT
CASSFRGPVDTEAFF
>TRBJ2-3|TRBV11-2|.|TRBD1
TGTGCCAGCAGCTTAGGGACAGGCACCACAGATACGCAGTATTTT
CASSLGTGTTDTQYF
>TRBJ2-5|TRBV19|.|.
TGTGCCAGTAGTAGTGGAACTAGCCAAGAGACCCAGTACTTC
CASSSGTSQETQYF
>TRBJ2-1|TRBV4-1|.|TRBD2
TGCGCCAGCAGCCAAGATGGGATTGCGGGGGACTCCTACAATGAGCAGTTCTTC
CASSQDGIAGDSYNEQFF
>TRBJ2-2|TRBV4-3|.|.
TGCGCCAGCAGCCACGGGATTGGCGGCGGGTCCACCGGGGAGCTGTTTTTT
CASSHGIGGGSTGELFF
>TRBJ2-3|TRBV29-1|.|.
TGCAGCCCTAGGGACATCGTCACAGATACGCAGTATTTT
CSPRDIVTDTQYF
>TRBJ1-2|TRBV18|.|.
TGTGCCAGCTCACCTGCAGCTAACTATGGCTACACCTTC
CASSPAANYGYTF
>TRBJ1-2|TRBV5-4|once|TRBD1
TGTGCCAGCAGCCGGGGACAGGGGGAGAACTATGGCTGCACCTTC
CASSRGQGENYGCTF
>TRBJ1-2|TRBV18|.|.
TGTGCCAGCTCACCCGCGGACGGGGGACGGTTCGGCTACACCTTC
CASSPADGGRFGYTF